One T cell receptor (beta chain) is described in this entry. The antigen is not known. The trim removed 5 bases at V and 6 bases at J, leaving 2 bases unmatched. Per germline, CDR1 SGDLS and CDR2 YYNGEE. The CDR3 has 13 residues. This entry is derived from a study of cytomegalovirus exposure and HLA in healthy donors. Primers included in the PCR were 60 Vbeta and 13 Jbeta primers. Method: immunoSEQ multiplex PCR; TCRdb's copy keeps in-frame clones and lacks some. The sample carries 90,000 to 130,000 clones, around 80% recorded once. Overall study results and limits: An analysis that was carried out later associated 15,000 to 20,000 TCR beta sequences with HLA alleles at 0.05 false discovery rate.

The rearrangement joins TRBV9 to TRBJ2-1; TRBD2 aligns across 10 bases. Sequenced sample: PBMCs. The receptor was derived from a woman aged 55-69 years in good health and CMV-seropositive. The CDR3 loop is CASRAGGSNEQFF. The DNA for the CDR3 is TGTGCCAGCAGAGCGGGAGGGTCCAATGAGCAGTTCTTC. The variable domain in full, completed from reference TRBV9 and TRBJ2-1, reads DSGVTQTPKHLITATGQRVTLRCSPRSGDLSVYWYQQSLDQGLQFLIQYYNGEERAKGNILERFSAQQFPDLHSELNLSSLELGDSALYFCASRAGGSNEQFFGPGTRLTVL.